Listed below are T cell receptor beta chains from one sample, sequenced in a study of T cells in Graves' hyperthyroidism and ophthalmopathy. TCRdb reprocessed the multiplex PCR reads via MiXCR and lists one record per CDR3 protein. The sample shows about 640,000 distinct CDR3 sequences, under 25% of them seen only once. Sequencing was done on a sample of blood. The receptor set was obtained from a man younger than 45 with Graves' ophthalmopathy. CDR3s include the opening cysteine and the closing phenylalanine or tryptophan. Fields, in order: V gene, CDR3 length, J gene, clone size, D gene, CDR3 DNA, CDR3 protein. The D gene is left open where the match is weak. Clone size is not always given. Where it is, it says once, few, many or a class for expanded clones.

TRBV5-8,17,TRBJ2-5,many,TRBD2,TGTGCCAGCAGCTCGGGGACTAGCGGAGGTGTACAAGAGACCCAGTACTTC,CASSSGTSGGVQETQYF
TRBV6-9,14,TRBJ2-1,-,-,TGTGCCAGCACTTCGGGAGCGTCCTACAATGAGCAGTTCTTC,CASTSGASYNEQFF
TRBV5-1,16,TRBJ1-2,few,TRBD1,TGCGCCAGCAGTAAGGTGGGACAGGGGGTGAAGTATGGCTACACCTTC,CASSKVGQGVKYGYTF
TRBV6-4,13,TRBJ2-1,few,-,TGTGCCAGCAGTGACGGCCATCACAATGAGCAGTTCTTC,CASSDGHHNEQFF
TRBV5-8,13,TRBJ2-7,-,-,TGTGCCAGCAGCTTGCAGGCTAGCCCCGAGCAGTACTTC,CASSLQASPEQYF
TRBV20-1,14,TRBJ2-7,-,TRBD1,TGCAGTGCTGCTCCGGGACAGGGCTGGCTCGAGCAGTACTTC,CSAAPGQGWLEQYF
TRBV25-1,16,TRBJ2-2,-,TRBD1,TGTGCCAGCAGTGAATCCAAGACAGGGATCACCGGGGAGCTGTTTTTT,CASSESKTGITGELFF
TRBV28,16,TRBJ2-7,-,TRBD1,TGTGCCAGCAGTTTCCCCGGGACAGGGAGTGGTACTCAGCAGTACTTC,CASSFPGTGSGTQQYF
TRBV3-1,13,TRBJ1-1,many,-,TGTGCCAGCAGCCAGGGGAGTCACACTGAAGCTTTCTTT,CASSQGSHTEAFF
TRBV2,16,TRBJ1-4,many,-,TGTGCCAGCAGTGAGAGAAGGCCAGAAATTAATGAAAAACTGTTTTTT,CASSERRPEINEKLFF
TRBV28,12,TRBJ1-6,-,-,TGTGCCACCTGGGCCGGGCGTTCACCCCTCCACTTT,CATWAGRSPLHF
TRBV12-3/TRBV12-4,15,TRBJ1-1,-,-,TGTGCCAGCAGTTTCCCCCATACAGGGACCACTGAAGCTTTCTTT,CASSFPHTGTTEAFF
TRBV18,14,TRBJ2-5,many,-,TGTGCCAGCTCACCCCCGGGACAACAAGAGACCCAGTACTTC,CASSPPGQQETQYF
TRBV28,13,TRBJ1-2,-,TRBD1,TGTGCCAGCAGTTTACCAGGGGGGAGGGGCTACACCTTC,CASSLPGGRGYTF
TRBV29-1,13,TRBJ2-5,-,TRBD2,TGCAGCGTGGGGAGGGGAGTGGGAGAGACCCAGTACTTC,CSVGRGVGETQYF
TRBV25-1,16,TRBJ2-3,few,TRBD1,TGTGCCAGCAGTGAGTTGGGACAGGGACTCACAGATACGCAGTATTTT,CASSELGQGLTDTQYF
TRBV6-2/TRBV6-3,18,TRBJ1-2,-,-,TGTGCCAGCAGTTACTCGATGCCTGAGACAGGAGGAGCCTATGGCTACACCTTC,CASSYSMPETGGAYGYTF
TRBV7-6,16,TRBJ2-1,-,TRBD2,TGTGCCAGCAGCGCCCCGGTAGCGGGAGTCCCCAATGAGCAGTTCTTC,CASSAPVAGVPNEQFF
TRBV20-1,14,TRBJ2-3,-,-,TGCAGTGCTAGGTGGGGGGAAGGAGGAGATACGCAGTATTTT,CSARWGEGGDTQYF
TRBV3-1,11,TRBJ2-2,many,-,TGTGCCAGCAGAGAGACCGGGGAGCTGTTTTTT,CASRETGELFF
TRBV30,15,TRBJ2-2,few,-,TGTGCCTGCATCACAGTCCCGGGATACACCGGGGAGCTGTTTTTT,CACITVPGYTGELFF
TRBV29-1,13,TRBJ1-1,-,-,TGCAGCATTGGGGTCGCACAGAACACTGAAGCTTTCTTT,CSIGVAQNTEAFF
TRBV19,15,TRBJ1-3,once,-,TGTGCCAGTAGTACGACAGGTGACTCTGGAAACACCATATATTTT,CASSTTGDSGNTIYF
TRBV20-1,17,TRBJ2-1,few,-,TGCAGTGCGATCGGAGGGAACTCGGTGAGCTCCTACAATGAGCAGTTCTTC,CSAIGGNSVSSYNEQFF
TRBV14,15,TRBJ1-1,-,-,TGTGCCAGCAGCCAGGTAGGAGGAAGTTACACTGAAGCTTTCTTT,CASSQVGGSYTEAFF
TRBV3-1,15,TRBJ2-3,many,-,TGTGCCAGCAGCCCCCAACTGGGACCCCGCCATACGCAGTATTTT,CASSPQLGPRHTQYF
TRBV14,14,TRBJ1-4,-,-,TGTGCCAGCTCACTCGTAAGAACAGGGGAAAAACTGTTTTTT,CASSLVRTGEKLFF